Described below is a single TCR beta chain sequence and its context. The sample comes from a study of blood T cell repertoires in COVID-19. Turning to the study itself: Sites across the United States, Italy and Spain contributed samples from acute and convalescent COVID-19.

Trimming took 4 bases from V and 6 from J, leaving 4 bases between them. The CDR3 totals 11 residues. Germline CDR1 and CDR2: SNHLY and FYNNEI. Original analysis: Reference gene primer amplification gave estimated nucleated cell counts. Data came from immunoSEQ multiplex PCR; TCRdb stores just in-frame clones and leaves some out. Clonal size and the V and J genes are those of that table, whereas D and trimming came from the DNA. The data contain over 250,000 clones, 80% to 90% of them singletons. The chain combines TRBV2 with TRBJ1-3; D gene ambiguous. Sequences were obtained from peripheral blood. This TCR was recovered from a woman between 65 and 79 years old with acute or convalescent COVID-19. Here the CDR3 reads CASSAENTIYF. The CDR3 DNA is TGTGCCAGCAGTGCAGAAAACACCATATATTTT.